These T cell receptor beta chains were read from a single sample in a study of CD8 T cells in ankylosing spondylitis. One entry per CDR3 protein, called by TCRdb with MiXCR from the 5' RACE reads. The data contain just under 350,000 distinct CDR3 sequences, over 12% of them seen just once; the ten biggest clones take up roughly 0.99%. Sequencing used blood, either unsorted or a sorted T cell fraction (not recorded which). The receptors originated from a male donor with ankylosing spondylitis or in good health (not recorded which). The CDR3 runs from the conserved cysteine through the conserved F or W. The D gene is left open where the match is weak. Clone size is given for some rows only: seen once, a few or many times, or a class if the clone is expanded.

>-|TRBV5-6|TRBD2|TRBJ2-1
TGTGCCAGCAGCATCAGGGACTACGGTAGGGGGCAGTTCTTC
CASSIRDYGRGQFF
>few|TRBV25-1|TRBD1|TRBJ1-1
TGTGCCAGCAGAAGGACAGGGGGGTATGTGACTGAAGCTTTCTTT
CASRRTGGYVTEAFF
>-|TRBV2|-|TRBJ2-2
TGTGCCAGCAGGACACAGGGGAACACCGGGGAGCTGTTTTTT
CASRTQGNTGELFF
>many|TRBV9|-|TRBJ1-5
TGTGCCAGCAGCGTAGGTAGCAATCAGCCCCAGCATTTT
CASSVGSNQPQHF
>few|TRBV6-5|-|TRBJ2-3
TGTGCCAGCAGTTCCCTTGGGCTAAGCACAGATACGCAGTATTTT
CASSSLGLSTDTQYF
>-|TRBV10-3|-|TRBJ1-5
TGTGCCATCAGTGAGTCCTTGGGGAGCAATCAGCCCCAGCATTTT
CAISESLGSNQPQHF
>few|TRBV12-3/TRBV12-4|-|TRBJ2-7
TGTGCCAGCAGTCTTGCGGACAACTCCTACGAGCAGTACTTC
CASSLADNSYEQYF
>-|TRBV4-1|TRBD1|TRBJ2-2
TGCGCCAGCAGCCACCAGACAGGGACAAACACCGGGGAGCTGTTTTTT
CASSHQTGTNTGELFF
>-|TRBV6-2/TRBV6-3|-|TRBJ2-7
TGTGCCAGCAGCCTCAGGGAAGGGCCGATCTACGAGCAGTACTTC
CASSLREGPIYEQYF
>-|TRBV12-3/TRBV12-4|-|TRBJ2-4
TGTGCCAGCAATCCACGGGCTCACGGCATTCAGTACTTC
CASNPRAHGIQYF
>many|TRBV12-3/TRBV12-4|TRBD1|TRBJ2-2
TGTGCCAGCGGGCGGGACAGGGCGATCACCGGGGAGCTGTTTTTT
CASGRDRAITGELFF
>few|TRBV29-1|TRBD1|TRBJ1-4
TGCAGCGTTGCCCGGGACAGATCAAATGAAAAACTGTTTTTT
CSVARDRSNEKLFF
>few|TRBV5-5|TRBD2|TRBJ2-3
TGTGCCAGCAGCCTGGACGTCAGCGGGGGGGCTTCAACGCAGTATTTT
CASSLDVSGGASTQYF
>few|TRBV12-3/TRBV12-4|TRBD2|TRBJ2-3
TGTGCCAGCAGTAGGGTAGCGGGAACAATTAGCACAGATACGCAGTATTTT
CASSRVAGTISTDTQYF
>-|TRBV7-9|-|TRBJ1-1
TGTGCCAGCAGCTTAAGTGGCAGCTTGTATTCTGAAGCTTTCTTT
CASSLSGSLYSEAFF
>few|TRBV5-5|-|TRBJ1-2
TGTGCCAGCAGCTTTGGCGGACCTAACTATGGCTACACCTTC
CASSFGGPNYGYTF
>many|TRBV10-3|TRBD1|TRBJ2-5
TGTGCCATCAGCGTTGACAGGGGCGAGACCCAGTACTTC
CAISVDRGETQYF
>many|TRBV12-3/TRBV12-4|-|TRBJ2-7
TGTGCCAGCAGTCCAAATGCGGGGTCAGCCTACGAGCAGTACTTC
CASSPNAGSAYEQYF
>-|TRBV3-1|-|TRBJ1-3
TGTGCCAGCAGCCAAGAGACAGGAGGTGGAAACACCATATATTTT
CASSQETGGGNTIYF
>few|TRBV20-1|-|TRBJ2-7
TGCAGTGCTAGAGATCACGGAGCGAACCCCTACGAGCAGTACTTC
CSARDHGANPYEQYF
>-|TRBV3-1|-|TRBJ2-1
TGTGCCAGCAGCCTTATCGACAATGAGCAGTTCTTC
CASSLIDNEQFF
>-|TRBV6-4|-|TRBJ2-3
TGTGCCAGCAGTATAACAGGGTCAGATACGCAGTATTTT
CASSITGSDTQYF
>many|TRBV12-3/TRBV12-4|TRBD1|TRBJ2-4
TGTGCCAGCAGCCCCGGACAGGACATTCAGTACTTC
CASSPGQDIQYF
>few|TRBV5-8|-|TRBJ2-3
TGTGCCAGCAGCCACCCCCAGCCGGGGATTGCAGATACGCAGTATTTT
CASSHPQPGIADTQYF
>-|TRBV24-1|-|TRBJ2-3
TGTGCCACCAGTGATCCCGGGTCTGTCACAGATACGCAGTATTTT
CATSDPGSVTDTQYF
>few|TRBV19|-|TRBJ2-7
TGTGCCAGTAGTATATCTCGGACAGACGAGCAGTACTTC
CASSISRTDEQYF
>few|TRBV5-1|-|TRBJ1-6
TGCGCCAGCAGCTTACGGGGGGAAGATAATTCACCCCTCCACTTT
CASSLRGEDNSPLHF
>-|TRBV12-3/TRBV12-4|TRBD2|TRBJ2-1
TGTGCCAGCAGTTCCTGGGGGGGAGGGAGAAATGAGCAGTTCTTC
CASSSWGGGRNEQFF
>-|TRBV6-6|-|TRBJ1-1
TGTGCCAGCAGAAGAAAAGACAGGGAAGCTTTCTTT
CASRRKDREAFF
>few|TRBV27|-|TRBJ2-7
TGTGCCAGCAGTCCGGACGGCTACGAGCAGTACTTC
CASSPDGYEQYF
>few|TRBV20-1|-|TRBJ2-7
TGCAGTGCTCTGTGGAGGACTCCCGAGCAGTACTTC
CSALWRTPEQYF
>many|TRBV10-3|-|TRBJ2-1
TGTGCCATCAGTGAAAGCGTACCTAGCTCCTACAATGAGCAGTTCTTC
CAISESVPSSYNEQFF
>-|TRBV6-5|TRBD2|TRBJ2-2
TGTGCCAGCAGTTACTCGGTTGGGACTAGCGGGAGCACCGGGGAGCTGTTTTTT
CASSYSVGTSGSTGELFF
>-|TRBV3-1|TRBD1|TRBJ1-1
TGTGCCAGCAGCCCCCACAGGGGTCAGAACACTGAAGCTTTCTTT
CASSPHRGQNTEAFF
>-|TRBV5-1|TRBD1|TRBJ2-4
TGCGCCAGCAGCCCGGGACAGGAAAAAAACATTCAGTACTTC
CASSPGQEKNIQYF
>-|TRBV5-1|-|TRBJ2-5
TGCGCCAGCAGCTCAGGAAGGACAGTCGGAGAGACCCAGTACTTC
CASSSGRTVGETQYF
>-|TRBV5-1|TRBD2|TRBJ2-7
TGCGCCAGCAGCATGAACCCTAGCGGGGGGGACTCCTACGAGCAGTACTTC
CASSMNPSGGDSYEQYF
>few|TRBV5-1|TRBD1|TRBJ2-2
TGCGCCAGCAGCTTAACCGGGACAGTGAACACCGGGGAGCTGTTTTTT
CASSLTGTVNTGELFF
>few|TRBV29-1|-|TRBJ1-1
TGCAGCGTTGAAGATCAACCTTTCCACACTGAAGCTTTCTTT
CSVEDQPFHTEAFF
>-|TRBV28|-|TRBJ2-2
TGTGCCAGCAGGTCGGGGGGCATAACCGGGGAGCTGTTTTTT
CASRSGGITGELFF
>-|TRBV18|-|TRBJ2-7
TGTGCCAGCTCACCAGCCCAGGACCGAACCTACGAGCAGTACTTC
CASSPAQDRTYEQYF
>-|TRBV7-6|-|TRBJ2-7
TGTGCCAGCAGCTTAGAGGCAGGGGAGAGTTACGAGCAGTACTTC
CASSLEAGESYEQYF
>few|TRBV12-3/TRBV12-4|-|TRBJ1-5
TGTGCCAGCAGGCTTTCGGAAAATAGCAATCAGCCCCAGCATTTT
CASRLSENSNQPQHF
>few|TRBV28|-|TRBJ2-7
TGTGCCAGCAGTTTCCGTGGCAGGACCTCCTACGAGCAGTACTTC
CASSFRGRTSYEQYF
>few|TRBV20-1|-|TRBJ2-3
TGCAGTGCTTACAGACCACTGGGCACAGATACGCAGTATTTT
CSAYRPLGTDTQYF
>few|TRBV10-3|-|TRBJ2-7
TGTGCCATCAGTGACAACTCGGGGACATTAACTTTTAAATACGAGCAGTACTTC
CAISDNSGTLTFKYEQYF
>-|TRBV7-6|-|TRBJ2-7
TGTGCCAGCAGCTTAGGTAGAAGGGCCTACGAGCAGTACTTC
CASSLGRRAYEQYF
>-|TRBV12-3/TRBV12-4|-|TRBJ1-6
TGTGCCAGCAGTTTAGTGAGCTCCTATAATTCACCCCTCCACTTT
CASSLVSSYNSPLHF
>-|TRBV5-6|-|TRBJ2-7
TGTGCCAGCAGCCTCATTGACTACGAGCAGTACTTC
CASSLIDYEQYF
>many|TRBV29-1|TRBD1|TRBJ2-1
TGCAGCGTCACCGGGACAGGAACTTTCAATGAGCAGTTCTTC
CSVTGTGTFNEQFF
>-|TRBV5-1|-|TRBJ2-3
TGCGCCAGCCACCCGTCGGTAGGTGCAGATACGCAGTATTTT
CASHPSVGADTQYF
>few|TRBV5-6|TRBD1|TRBJ1-5
TGTGCCAGCAGTTCTAACAACGACAGGGCAAGCAATCAGCCCCAGCATTTT
CASSSNNDRASNQPQHF
>few|TRBV5-1|TRBD1|TRBJ1-1
TGCGCCAGCACCGAAGGACAGGGGGCAAGAACTGAAGCTTTCTTT
CASTEGQGARTEAFF
>-|TRBV12-3/TRBV12-4|TRBD2|TRBJ2-1
TGTGCCAGCGGACTAGCGCTAAGCGGGAGTTACAATGAGCAGTTCTTC
CASGLALSGSYNEQFF